This T cell receptor beta chain appears in the sequencing data of a study of shared clonotypes between healthy human individuals. The study, taken as a whole, reports: Between a few donors, naive CD4 clonotypes were shared at a level of about 5%. Sample collection involved blood only; tissue repertoires are likely different. Sharing of clonotypes among donors was expected to vary with sequencing depth.

As concerns this clone: Its antigen remains unknown.

CDR3 length: 15 amino acids. The V end was cut by 0 bases, the J end by 6 bases, with 14 bases between. Looked up from germline, CDR1 is SGHTA and CDR2 is FQGTGA. TCRdb keeps only in-frame clones here, not all; method: immunoSEQ multiplex PCR. This sample has roughly 1,100,000 clones, with around 76% found just once. Source material: memory CD4+ T cells sorted from blood. Noted subset: CD45RA-negative fraction. The clonotype originates from a man aged 18 to 30 in good health. The rearrangement joins TRBV7-3 to TRBJ1-2, with D perhaps TRBD1 (5 bases). Written as DNA, the CDR3 is TGTGCCAGCAGCTTAACTAGTGGGGCTAGGGATGGCTACACCTTC. It is translated as CASSLTSGARDGYTF.